The 14 T cell receptor beta chains presented below share a single source sample, sequenced in a study of T cell responses to AZD1222 COVID-19 vaccine. Produced via immunoSEQ multiplex PCR; TCRdb's table is partial and in-frame only. Of 150,000 to 180,000 clones listed, about 89% were seen once; the top ten hold roughly 10%. The material sequenced was peripheral blood, taken 28 days after the second AZD1222 dose. Receptor source: an adult who received the AZD1222 COVID-19 vaccine.

J is TRBJ2-1 and V is TRBV10-1; 15 nucleotides agree with TRBD2. V lost 10 bases and J lost 5; bases outside the gene matches: 3. The germline gives CDR1 WNHNN, CDR2 SYGVQD (reference sequence). The CDR3 is made up of 14 amino acids. The CDR3 region has the DNA TGCGCCAACGGGACTAGCGGGAGGCACAATGAGCAGTTCTTC. Protein sequence: CANGTSGRHNEQFF.

This chain joins TRBV7-3 and TRBJ2-3; possible D gene TRBD2, 6 bases. There are 14 residues in the CDR3. The germline V gene encodes CDR1 SGHTA and CDR2 FQGTGA. With 2 bases removed from V and 3 bases from J, the gap between germline ends came to 9 bases. CDR3 protein: CASSLAGWTDTQYF. The DNA for the CDR3 is TGTGCCAGCAGCTTAGCGGGATGGACAGATACGCAGTATTTT.

The rearrangement joins TRBV27 to TRBJ2-7; TRBD1 aligns across 7 bases. There are 12 residues in the CDR3. V was clipped by 10 bases and J by 6 bases; unmatched bases: 9. Looked up from germline, CDR1 is MNHEY and CDR2 is SMNVEV (reference sequence). The CDR3 nucleotides are TGTGCCACCCTTCGGGCAGGGGGCGAGCAGTACTTC. Protein sequence: CATLRAGGEQYF.

V gene TRBV7-9 combines with J gene TRBJ2-7, with 9 bases aligning to TRBD2. After removal of 5 bases from V and 0 bases from J, the junction contained 2 bases not matched to a gene. CDR1 and CDR2 from the germline V gene are SEHNR and FQNEAQ (reference sequence). This CDR3 has 14 residues. DNA of the CDR3: TGTGCCAGCAGCCGTAGCGGGAGCTCCTACGAGCAGTACTTC. Its protein is CASSRSGSSYEQYF.

The chain is built from TRBV6-1 and TRBJ2-5; D perhaps matches TRBD2 (6 bases). The V end lost 2 bases, the J end lost 5 bases, and 15 bases lay between the germline ends. Per the germline V gene, CDR1 is MNHNS and CDR2 is SASEGT. There are 15 residues in the CDR3. CDR3 sequence: CASSESRGYGETQYF. Written as DNA, the CDR3 is TGTGCCAGCAGTGAAAGCCGGGGGTATGGTGAGACCCAGTACTTC.

The J gene is TRBJ1-5, the V gene TRBV4-3; D not resolved. From germline, CDR1 is LGHNA and CDR2 YSLEER. The ends were cut back, 0 bases at V and 1 base at J, with 10 bases in the middle. The CDR3 has 16 amino acids. CDR3 nucleotides: TGCGCCAGCAGCCAAGATCCGGGGAACAGCAATCAGCCCCAGCATTTT. This sequence encodes CASSQDPGNSNQPQHF.

V and J are TRBV3-1 (or the pseudogene TRBV3-2) and TRBJ2-1; D might be TRBD2 (6 bases). The CDR3 is 15 residues long. From germline, CDR1 is LGHDT and CDR2 YNNKEL (reference sequence). Trimming cost V 8 bases and J 7 bases, with 21 bases left between them. The CDR3 DNA follows: TGTGCCAGCCGCGGGACCATAGGGGCCAATAATGAGCAGTTCTTC. Protein: CASRGTIGANNEQFF.

The chain recombines TRBV28 with TRBJ2-3, with D tentatively TRBD1 (5 bases). The germline V gene encodes CDR1 MDHEN and CDR2 SYDVKM. V dropped 11 bases and J dropped 3 bases, with 15 bases sitting between them. The CDR3 has 13 residues. The CDR3 protein is CAGRRQGTDTQYF. CDR3 in DNA: TGTGCCGGACGAAGGCAGGGAACAGATACGCAGTATTTT.

The CDR3, as DNA: TGTGCCAGCAGAAAGGCTAATGAAAAACTGTTTTTT. This encodes CASRKANEKLFF. This sequence joins TRBV2 and TRBJ1-4; no clear D gene. V was shortened by 6 bases and J by 3 bases, with 5 bases between the two germline ends. Germline V gives CDR1 SNHLY, CDR2 FYNNEI. The CDR3 contains 12 residues.

This chain connects TRBV25-1 to TRBJ1-1; no reliable D call. The CDR3 loop spans 15 amino acids. The V end was cut by 3 bases, the J end by 3 bases, with 14 bases between. CDR1 is MGHDK and CDR2 is SYGVNS in the germline V gene. CDR3 region: CASSDPGGFDTEAFF. Written as DNA, the CDR3 is TGTGCCAGCAGTGATCCAGGAGGGTTTGACACTGAAGCTTTCTTT.

This chain connects TRBV7-2 to TRBJ1-4; maybe TRBD1 (6 bases). V was cut by 1 base and J by 7 bases, with 13 bases left in between. CDR1 is SGHTA, CDR2 FQGNSA, per germline. This CDR3 is built from 15 residues. CDR3 protein: CASSLEGGRAEKLFF. The CDR3 DNA follows: TGTGCCAGCAGCTTAGAGGGGGGGCGCGCTGAAAAACTGTTTTTT.

The chain combines TRBV4-1 with TRBJ2-1; D might be TRBD2 (7 bases). The V end lost 4 bases, the J end lost 4 bases, and 20 bases lay between the germline ends. CDR1 and CDR2 (germline): MGHRA, YSYEKL. The CDR3 contains 17 residues. The CDR3, as DNA: TGCGCCAGCAGCCCGGGAAGCCTAGGGGGGGGGTACAATGAGCAGTTCTTC. This translates into CASSPGSLGGGYNEQFF.

The V and J genes are TRBV3-1 (or the pseudogene TRBV3-2) and TRBJ1-2, with D possibly TRBD1 on 6 matching bases. The CDR3 has 16 amino acids. V was clipped by 1 base and J by 1 base, with 13 bases between them. Germline values: CDR1 LGHDT, CDR2 YNNKEL (reference sequence). CDR3 sequence reads: CASSQGIIQGNYGYTF. CDR3 bases: TGTGCCAGCAGCCAAGGAATCATACAGGGTAACTATGGCTACACCTTC.

The gene calls are TRBV18 and TRBJ2-2; a possible D gene is TRBD2 (5 bases). Germline V CDR1 and CDR2: KGHSH, LQKENI. The CDR3 runs 14 residues. The V end was cut by 0 bases, the J end by 4 bases, with 6 bases between. CDR3 loop: CASSPPGSTGELFF. The CDR3 nucleotides are TGTGCCAGCTCACCACCGGGGAGCACCGGGGAGCTGTTTTTT.